These 8 T cell receptor beta chains were all obtained from the same sample, sequenced in a study of vaccination effects on CD4 cells after COVID-19. Viral peptide pools were used in the ViraFEST assay to expand antigen-specific CD4+ T cells, and sequencing came afterward. Researchers isolated CD4+ T cells once less than 13 days of culture had elapsed. Two doses of BNT162b2 or mRNA-1273 vaccine were administered to participants. These TCRs' antigens remain unknown. Some clones are missing from TCRdb's copy, which holds only in-frame ones; the method was immunoSEQ multiplex PCR. The table has under 80,000 clones, about 80% seen once. Sample: CD4+ T cells from PBMCs cultured with HCoV-OC43 spike peptides, taken after COVID-19 vaccination. Subset denoted: HCoV-OC43 spike overlapping peptide pool stimulation. The receptors here all came from a human donor who received a COVID-19 vaccine.

The gene calls are TRBV6-5 and TRBJ2-2; D gene ambiguous. The V gene's germline CDR1 is MNHEY and CDR2 SVGAGI. Trimming removed 7 bases at V and 7 bases at J, with 7 bases between. The length of the CDR3 is 11 residues. The CDR3, as DNA: TGTGCCAGCATCAGCGACGGGGAGCTGTTTTTT. Amino acid sequence: CASISDGELFF.

This clone was counted only a few times. The J gene is TRBJ2-7, the V gene TRBV5-5; D not certain. V shed 4 bases and J shed 0 bases, with 17 bases lying between them. Germline V gene data show CDR1 as SGHKS and CDR2 as YYEKEE (reference sequence). This CDR3 is built from 16 residues. For the CDR3, the DNA is TGTGCCAGCAGCCCGGCGCCGTGGGTTTACTCCTACGAGCAGTACGTC. Protein product: CASSPAPWVYSYEQYV.

The V and J genes are TRBV18 and TRBJ2-3, with 12 bases identical to TRBD1. Unmatched junction bases numbered 8, after V lost 2 bases and J lost 2 bases. This CDR3 has 18 residues. CDR1 KGHSH and CDR2 LQKENI come from the germline V gene. The CDR3 DNA reads TGTGCCAGCTCACCAGTGAGACCGGGACAGGGGGCCACAGATACGCAGTATTTT. Translation: CASSPVRPGQGATDTQYF.

This chain's CDR3 is CASRPQSGAEAFF. The CDR3 nucleotides are TGTGCCAGTAGACCCCAGAGTGGGGCTGAAGCTTTCTTT. The chain employs TRBV19 and TRBJ1-1; D gene ambiguous. CDR1 and CDR2 (germline): LNHDA, SQIVND (reference sequence). The V end lost 6 bases, the J end lost 6 bases, and 14 bases lay between the germline ends. The CDR3 runs 13 residues. Supplemented by reference TRBV19 and TRBJ1-1, the full variable domain reads DGGITQSPKYLFRKEGQNVTLSCEQNLNHDAMYWYRQDPGQGLRLIYYSQIVNDFQKGDIAEGYSVSREKKESFPLTVTSAQKNPTAFYLCASRPQSGAEAFFGQGTRLTVV.

The rearrangement links TRBV18 to TRBJ2-7, with 9 bases identical to TRBD1. The CDR3 covers 13 residues. The J segment lost 3 bases and the V segment lost 5 bases, leaving 2 bases of the junction unmatched. The germline V gene encodes CDR1 KGHSH and CDR2 LQKENI. CDR3 coding DNA: TGTGCCAGCTCATCGGGACAGGGCTACGAGCAGTACGTC. Its translation is CASSSGQGYEQYV.

The rearrangement joins TRBV7-2 to TRBJ2-3; TRBD1 is a possible D gene (5 bases). This CDR3 is 14 amino acids long. The V gene lost 2 bases and the J gene lost 0 bases, with 6 bases spanning the gap. CDR1 is SGHTA, CDR2 FQGNSA, per germline. The CDR3 spells CASSLQGSTDTQYF. CDR3 in DNA: TGTGCCAGCAGCTTACAGGGTAGCACAGATACGCAGTATTTT. Based on the CDR3 plus reference TRBV7-2 and TRBJ2-3, the full variable domain is GAGVSQSPSNKVTEKGKDVELRCDPISGHTALYWYRQSLGQGLEFLIYFQGNSAPDKSGLPSDRFSAERTGGSVSTLTIQRTQQEDSAVYLCASSLQGSTDTQYFGPGTRLTVL.

The chain is built from TRBV7-2 and TRBJ1-5; D is possibly TRBD1 (5 bases). The V end lost 5 bases, the J end lost 1 base, and 9 bases lay between the germline ends. Germline-derived CDR1 and CDR2 are SGHTA and FQGNSA. The CDR3 has 14 residues. CDR3 coding DNA: TGTGCCAGCAGCCGCCAGGGCAGCAATCAGCCCCAGCATTTT. It yields the protein CASSRQGSNQPQHF.

V is TRBV18 and J is TRBJ1-2; 10 bases agree with TRBD1. Germline V gene sequence: CDR1 KGHSH, CDR2 LQKENI. The CDR3 sequence is 15 residues long. V trimming: 2 bases; J trimming: 2 bases; junction bases outside the gene matches: 2. In DNA form, the CDR3 reads TGTGCCAGCTCACCATCGGGACAGGGGAACTATGGCTACACCTTC. It yields the protein CASSPSGQGNYGYTF.